The 6 T cell receptor beta chains in this list originate from one sample, sequenced in a study of blood T cell repertoires in COVID-19. Here immunoSEQ multiplex PCR was the method, and the copy in TCRdb shows in-frame clones only, minus some. This sample has hundreds of thousands of clones, with around 86% found just once. Specimen: peripheral blood. These TCRs come from a woman under 40 with active or convalescent COVID-19.

The CDR3 nucleotides are TGTGCCAGCAGCCAAGGTAGAATGGGACAGTATTATGGCTACACCTTC. Translated: CASSQGRMGQYYGYTF. V usage is TRBV3-1 (or the pseudogene TRBV3-2) and J usage is TRBJ1-2, with 7 nucleotides matching TRBD1. The CDR3 sequence is 16 residues long. The V gene end was trimmed by 1 base and the J gene end by 5 bases; junction bases not matched to a gene: 10. Germline loops: CDR1 LGHDT, CDR2 YNNKEL (reference sequence).

The J gene is TRBJ1-2, the V gene TRBV6-5; weak D call: TRBD1 (6 bases). The CDR3 has 15 residues. The germline gives CDR1 MNHEY, CDR2 SVGAGI. Trimming pared 2 bases from V and 2 bases from J, leaving 12 bases between. The CDR3 spells CASSYRQAPNYGYTF. The CDR3, as DNA: TGTGCCAGCAGTTACCGACAGGCTCCGAACTATGGCTACACCTTC.

The CDR3 DNA sequence: TGCAGTGCTTACCGGGACATCCAAGCTTTCTTT. This sequence encodes CSAYRDIQAFF. This sequence joins TRBV20-1 and TRBJ1-1, with D perhaps TRBD1 (6 bases). Trimming shortened V by 5 bases and J by 9 bases, and 13 bases separated the two germline ends. Germline V CDR1 and CDR2: DFQATT, SNEGSKA (reference sequence). The CDR3 is made up of 11 amino acids.

This sequence joins TRBV29-1 and TRBJ1-1; D is unresolved. This CDR3 spans 13 amino acids. The germline V gene has CDR1 SQVTM and CDR2 ANQGSEA. V lost 4 bases and J 1 base, leaving 10 bases between the germline ends. The CDR3 DNA reads as TGCAGCGTTGCAACATCCCCGAACACTGAAGCTTTCTTT. The encoded protein is CSVATSPNTEAFF.

CDR3 nucleotide sequence: TGTGCCAGCAGTATGACACAAGTCGATTCACCCCTCCACTTT. Translation: CASSMTQVDSPLHF. This chain joins TRBV6-4 and TRBJ1-6; D unclear. Deletions cut 5 bases from V and 8 bases from J, with 13 bases between. Germline CDR1 and CDR2: MRHNA and SNTAGT. The CDR3 covers 14 residues.

The rearrangement uses TRBV29-1 and TRBJ2-1, with D perhaps matching TRBD2 (6 bases). Germline V gene data show CDR1 as SQVTM and CDR2 as ANQGSEA. The CDR3 sequence is 13 residues long. V was trimmed by 3 bases and J by 9 bases, leaving 15 bases between them. CDR3 DNA sequence: TGCAGCGTTGATGGTCTAGCGCCTGGTGAGCAGTTCTTC. This encodes CSVDGLAPGEQFF.